This T cell receptor beta chain was found in a study of shared clonotypes between healthy human individuals. Libraries were prepared by immunoSEQ multiplex PCR; TCRdb keeps only in-frame clonotypes and omits some of them. The profile shows approximately 320,000 clones, roughly 84% of them singletons. To note about this clone: The junction shows a germline mismatch at one end, possibly a read error.

Germline V gene lookup returns CDR1 MNHEY and CDR2 SMNVEV (reference sequence). The CDR3 has 16 residues. The TCR comes from a man between 18 and 35 years old in good health. The chain joins TRBV27 to TRBJ2-7, with D maybe TRBD2 (6 bases). Sample: memory CD8+ T cells sorted from blood. The sample's subset: CD45RO+ cells pooled with CCR7-negative TemRA cells. DNA for the CDR3: TGTGCCAGCAGTGTATCGGCGGGACTTATAACTTACGAGCAGTACTTC. Translating it yields CASSVSAGLITYEQYF.